The sequence of this T cell receptor (beta chain) was determined in a study of T cell changes during pregnancy in multiple sclerosis. Sequenced by immunoSEQ multiplex PCR; TCRdb stores in-frame clones only, minus some. Here the sample spans about 48,000 clones, 85% to 95% being singletons. V trimming: 6 bases; J trimming: 2 bases; junction bases outside the gene matches: 9. CDR1 WSHSY and CDR2 SAAADI come from the germline V gene. The CDR3 sequence is 15 residues long. This receptor was identified in a female donor in good health, enrolled as a control in a pregnancy study. The starting material was CD4+ T cells from peripheral blood mononuclear cells, obtained in the second trimester of pregnancy. The chain joins TRBV10-2 to TRBJ2-7; 8 bases fit TRBD1. The CDR3 spells CASRDGQGGTYEQYF. The CDR3 DNA reads TGCGCCAGCAGGGACGGACAGGGAGGCACCTACGAGCAGTACTTC.